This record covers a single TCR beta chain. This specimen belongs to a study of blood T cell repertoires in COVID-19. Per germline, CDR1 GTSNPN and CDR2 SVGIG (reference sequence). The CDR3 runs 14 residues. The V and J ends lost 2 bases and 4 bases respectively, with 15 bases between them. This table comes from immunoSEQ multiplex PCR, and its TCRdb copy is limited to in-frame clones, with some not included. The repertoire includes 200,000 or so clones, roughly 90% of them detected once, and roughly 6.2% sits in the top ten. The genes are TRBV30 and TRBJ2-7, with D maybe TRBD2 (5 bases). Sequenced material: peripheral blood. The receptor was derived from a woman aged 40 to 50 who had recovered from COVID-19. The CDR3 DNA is TGTGCCTGGAGTCCGGGATTAACACCATACGAGCAGTACTTC. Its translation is CAWSPGLTPYEQYF.